This TCR beta chain was profiled in a study of siplizumab effects on memory and regulatory T cells. The CDR3 is 14 amino acids. The germline V gene encodes CDR1 SGHVS and CDR2 FQNEAQ. V was clipped by 1 base and J by 8 bases, with 14 bases between them. General study findings and limits: Poor capture below about 10^-5 frequency left most alloreactive clones unmapped to unstimulated subsets. Siplizumab caused a significant drop in alloreactive sequences traceable to unstimulated CD4+ memory cells.

In the case of this clone: Its matching antigen is unknown.

The repertoire was sequenced with immunoSEQ multiplex PCR; TCRdb's copy has only in-frame clones and lacks some. The profile covers about 100,000 clones, with 80% to 95% appearing a single time and 0.85% to 1.2% taken by the ten largest. The genes are TRBV7-8 and TRBJ1-2; TRBD1 might be the D (6 bases). The TCR sequence derives from a human donor in good health. Specimen: CD4+ T cells sorted from blood. The CDR3 is CASSLDVRGWGYTF. For the CDR3, the DNA is TGTGCCAGCAGCTTAGACGTCAGGGGATGGGGCTACACCTTC.